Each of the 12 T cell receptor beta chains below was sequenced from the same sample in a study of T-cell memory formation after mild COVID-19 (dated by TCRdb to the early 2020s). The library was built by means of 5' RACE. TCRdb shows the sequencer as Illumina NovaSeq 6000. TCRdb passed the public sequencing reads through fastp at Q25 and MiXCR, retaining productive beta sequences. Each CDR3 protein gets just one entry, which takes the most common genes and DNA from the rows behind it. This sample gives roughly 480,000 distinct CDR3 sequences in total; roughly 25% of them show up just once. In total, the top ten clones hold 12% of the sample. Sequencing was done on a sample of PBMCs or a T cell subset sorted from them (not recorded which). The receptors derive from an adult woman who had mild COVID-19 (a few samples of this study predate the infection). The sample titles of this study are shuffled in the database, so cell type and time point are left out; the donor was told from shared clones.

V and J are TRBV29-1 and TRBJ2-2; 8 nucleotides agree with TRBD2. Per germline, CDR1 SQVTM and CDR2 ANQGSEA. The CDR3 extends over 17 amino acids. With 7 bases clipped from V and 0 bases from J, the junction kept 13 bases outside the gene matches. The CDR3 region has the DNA TGCAGCGCCCGAGGCGGGGCGGGAGGACCGAACACCGGGGAGCTGTTTTTT. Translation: CSARGGAGGPNTGELFF.

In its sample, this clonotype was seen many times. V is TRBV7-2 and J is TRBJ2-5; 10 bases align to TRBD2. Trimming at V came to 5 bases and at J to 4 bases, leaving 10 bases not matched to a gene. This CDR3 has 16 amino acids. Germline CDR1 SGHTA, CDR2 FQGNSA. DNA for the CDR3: TGTGCCAGCAGCACCTCGACTAGCGGGCCCACAGAGACCCAGTACTTC. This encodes CASSTSTSGPTETQYF.

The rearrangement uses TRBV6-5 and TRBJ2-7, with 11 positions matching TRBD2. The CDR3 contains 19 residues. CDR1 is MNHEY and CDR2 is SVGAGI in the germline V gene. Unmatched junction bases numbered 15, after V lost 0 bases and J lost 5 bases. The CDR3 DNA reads TGTGCCAGCAGTTACTCCGGCCTGGGTACTAGCGGGAGTTCCCACGAGCAGTACTTC. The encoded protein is CASSYSGLGTSGSSHEQYF.

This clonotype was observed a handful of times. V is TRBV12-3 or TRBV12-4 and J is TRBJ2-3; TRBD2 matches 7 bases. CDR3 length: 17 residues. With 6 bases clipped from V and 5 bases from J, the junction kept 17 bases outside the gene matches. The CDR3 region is CASRPGGGRAFGDTQYF. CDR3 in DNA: TGTGCCAGCAGGCCCGGGGGTGGGAGGGCATTTGGAGATACGCAGTATTTT.

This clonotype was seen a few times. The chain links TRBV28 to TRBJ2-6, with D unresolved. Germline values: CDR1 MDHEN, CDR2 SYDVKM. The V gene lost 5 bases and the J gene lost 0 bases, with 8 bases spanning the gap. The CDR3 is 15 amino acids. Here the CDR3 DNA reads TGTGCCAGCAGTGCCCCAGTCTCTGGGGCCAACGTCCTGACTTTC. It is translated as CASSAPVSGANVLTF.

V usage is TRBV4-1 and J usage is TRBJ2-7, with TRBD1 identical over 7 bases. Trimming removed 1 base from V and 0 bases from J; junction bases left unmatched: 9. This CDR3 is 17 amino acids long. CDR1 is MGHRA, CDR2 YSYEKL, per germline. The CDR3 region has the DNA TGCGCCAGCAGCCAAGGGGTCGCAGGGGGAATCTCCTACGAGCAGTACTTC. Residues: CASSQGVAGGISYEQYF.

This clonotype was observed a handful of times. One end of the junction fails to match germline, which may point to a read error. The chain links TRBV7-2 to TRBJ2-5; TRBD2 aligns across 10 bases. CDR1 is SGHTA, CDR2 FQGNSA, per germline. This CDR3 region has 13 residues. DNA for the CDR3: TGTGCCAGCAGCTCCTTACTAGCGGGACGGGCCTCCTTC. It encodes CASSSLLAGRASF.

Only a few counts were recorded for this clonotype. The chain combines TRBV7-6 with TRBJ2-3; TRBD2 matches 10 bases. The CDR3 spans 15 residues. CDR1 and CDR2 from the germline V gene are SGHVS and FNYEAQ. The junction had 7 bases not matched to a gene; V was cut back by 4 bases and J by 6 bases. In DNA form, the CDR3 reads TGTGCCAGCAGCTCGAGCGGGGGGGCCGAGGATACGCAGTATTTT. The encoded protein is CASSSSGGAEDTQYF.

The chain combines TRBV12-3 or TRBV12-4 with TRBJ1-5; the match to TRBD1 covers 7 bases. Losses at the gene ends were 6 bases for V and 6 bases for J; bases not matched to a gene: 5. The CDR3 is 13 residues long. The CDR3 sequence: CASRLTGSQPQHF. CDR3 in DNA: TGTGCCAGCAGGCTGACAGGGTCTCAGCCCCAGCATTTT.

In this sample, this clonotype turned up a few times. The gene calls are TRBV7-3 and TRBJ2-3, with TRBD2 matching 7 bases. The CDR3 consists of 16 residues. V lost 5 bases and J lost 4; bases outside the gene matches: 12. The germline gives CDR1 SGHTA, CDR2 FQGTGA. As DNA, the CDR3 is TGTGCCAGCAGCCCCCGTTCGGGGGGTGGGCCAGATACGCAGTATTTT. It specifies CASSPRSGGGPDTQYF.

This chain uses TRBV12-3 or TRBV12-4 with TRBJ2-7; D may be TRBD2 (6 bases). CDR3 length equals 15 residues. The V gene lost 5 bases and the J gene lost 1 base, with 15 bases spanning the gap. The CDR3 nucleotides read TGTGCCAGCAGTCTGGGCGGGAATCCTTCCTACGAGCAGTACTTC. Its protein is CASSLGGNPSYEQYF.

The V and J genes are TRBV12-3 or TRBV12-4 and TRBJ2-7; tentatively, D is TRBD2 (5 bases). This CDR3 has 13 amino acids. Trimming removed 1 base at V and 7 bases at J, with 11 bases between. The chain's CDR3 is CASSLDEGLEQYF. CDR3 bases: TGTGCCAGCAGTTTAGATGAGGGTCTAGAGCAGTACTTC.